The T cell receptor beta chain under discussion was sequenced for a study of cytomegalovirus exposure and HLA in healthy donors. The PCR employed 60 Vbeta primers together with 13 Jbeta primers. Profiling relied on immunoSEQ multiplex PCR, and the TCRdb table lists in-frame clones only, not all of them. The sample gives 200,000 to 250,000 clones, around 80% of which show up once; less than 3.5% is in the top ten. After removal of 0 bases from V and 7 bases from J, the junction contained 7 bases not matched to a gene. This CDR3 comprises 16 residues. Germline V gives CDR1 LGHNA, CDR2 YNFKEQ. The specimen sequenced was PBMCs. This TCR was sampled from a woman aged 55-69 years in good health and CMV-seropositive. The J gene is TRBJ2-1, the V gene TRBV4-2; the match to TRBD2 covers 9 bases. This CDR3 reads CASSQDLAGALNEQFF. The CDR3 DNA follows: TGTGCCAGCAGCCAAGACTTAGCGGGGGCCCTTAATGAGCAGTTCTTC.